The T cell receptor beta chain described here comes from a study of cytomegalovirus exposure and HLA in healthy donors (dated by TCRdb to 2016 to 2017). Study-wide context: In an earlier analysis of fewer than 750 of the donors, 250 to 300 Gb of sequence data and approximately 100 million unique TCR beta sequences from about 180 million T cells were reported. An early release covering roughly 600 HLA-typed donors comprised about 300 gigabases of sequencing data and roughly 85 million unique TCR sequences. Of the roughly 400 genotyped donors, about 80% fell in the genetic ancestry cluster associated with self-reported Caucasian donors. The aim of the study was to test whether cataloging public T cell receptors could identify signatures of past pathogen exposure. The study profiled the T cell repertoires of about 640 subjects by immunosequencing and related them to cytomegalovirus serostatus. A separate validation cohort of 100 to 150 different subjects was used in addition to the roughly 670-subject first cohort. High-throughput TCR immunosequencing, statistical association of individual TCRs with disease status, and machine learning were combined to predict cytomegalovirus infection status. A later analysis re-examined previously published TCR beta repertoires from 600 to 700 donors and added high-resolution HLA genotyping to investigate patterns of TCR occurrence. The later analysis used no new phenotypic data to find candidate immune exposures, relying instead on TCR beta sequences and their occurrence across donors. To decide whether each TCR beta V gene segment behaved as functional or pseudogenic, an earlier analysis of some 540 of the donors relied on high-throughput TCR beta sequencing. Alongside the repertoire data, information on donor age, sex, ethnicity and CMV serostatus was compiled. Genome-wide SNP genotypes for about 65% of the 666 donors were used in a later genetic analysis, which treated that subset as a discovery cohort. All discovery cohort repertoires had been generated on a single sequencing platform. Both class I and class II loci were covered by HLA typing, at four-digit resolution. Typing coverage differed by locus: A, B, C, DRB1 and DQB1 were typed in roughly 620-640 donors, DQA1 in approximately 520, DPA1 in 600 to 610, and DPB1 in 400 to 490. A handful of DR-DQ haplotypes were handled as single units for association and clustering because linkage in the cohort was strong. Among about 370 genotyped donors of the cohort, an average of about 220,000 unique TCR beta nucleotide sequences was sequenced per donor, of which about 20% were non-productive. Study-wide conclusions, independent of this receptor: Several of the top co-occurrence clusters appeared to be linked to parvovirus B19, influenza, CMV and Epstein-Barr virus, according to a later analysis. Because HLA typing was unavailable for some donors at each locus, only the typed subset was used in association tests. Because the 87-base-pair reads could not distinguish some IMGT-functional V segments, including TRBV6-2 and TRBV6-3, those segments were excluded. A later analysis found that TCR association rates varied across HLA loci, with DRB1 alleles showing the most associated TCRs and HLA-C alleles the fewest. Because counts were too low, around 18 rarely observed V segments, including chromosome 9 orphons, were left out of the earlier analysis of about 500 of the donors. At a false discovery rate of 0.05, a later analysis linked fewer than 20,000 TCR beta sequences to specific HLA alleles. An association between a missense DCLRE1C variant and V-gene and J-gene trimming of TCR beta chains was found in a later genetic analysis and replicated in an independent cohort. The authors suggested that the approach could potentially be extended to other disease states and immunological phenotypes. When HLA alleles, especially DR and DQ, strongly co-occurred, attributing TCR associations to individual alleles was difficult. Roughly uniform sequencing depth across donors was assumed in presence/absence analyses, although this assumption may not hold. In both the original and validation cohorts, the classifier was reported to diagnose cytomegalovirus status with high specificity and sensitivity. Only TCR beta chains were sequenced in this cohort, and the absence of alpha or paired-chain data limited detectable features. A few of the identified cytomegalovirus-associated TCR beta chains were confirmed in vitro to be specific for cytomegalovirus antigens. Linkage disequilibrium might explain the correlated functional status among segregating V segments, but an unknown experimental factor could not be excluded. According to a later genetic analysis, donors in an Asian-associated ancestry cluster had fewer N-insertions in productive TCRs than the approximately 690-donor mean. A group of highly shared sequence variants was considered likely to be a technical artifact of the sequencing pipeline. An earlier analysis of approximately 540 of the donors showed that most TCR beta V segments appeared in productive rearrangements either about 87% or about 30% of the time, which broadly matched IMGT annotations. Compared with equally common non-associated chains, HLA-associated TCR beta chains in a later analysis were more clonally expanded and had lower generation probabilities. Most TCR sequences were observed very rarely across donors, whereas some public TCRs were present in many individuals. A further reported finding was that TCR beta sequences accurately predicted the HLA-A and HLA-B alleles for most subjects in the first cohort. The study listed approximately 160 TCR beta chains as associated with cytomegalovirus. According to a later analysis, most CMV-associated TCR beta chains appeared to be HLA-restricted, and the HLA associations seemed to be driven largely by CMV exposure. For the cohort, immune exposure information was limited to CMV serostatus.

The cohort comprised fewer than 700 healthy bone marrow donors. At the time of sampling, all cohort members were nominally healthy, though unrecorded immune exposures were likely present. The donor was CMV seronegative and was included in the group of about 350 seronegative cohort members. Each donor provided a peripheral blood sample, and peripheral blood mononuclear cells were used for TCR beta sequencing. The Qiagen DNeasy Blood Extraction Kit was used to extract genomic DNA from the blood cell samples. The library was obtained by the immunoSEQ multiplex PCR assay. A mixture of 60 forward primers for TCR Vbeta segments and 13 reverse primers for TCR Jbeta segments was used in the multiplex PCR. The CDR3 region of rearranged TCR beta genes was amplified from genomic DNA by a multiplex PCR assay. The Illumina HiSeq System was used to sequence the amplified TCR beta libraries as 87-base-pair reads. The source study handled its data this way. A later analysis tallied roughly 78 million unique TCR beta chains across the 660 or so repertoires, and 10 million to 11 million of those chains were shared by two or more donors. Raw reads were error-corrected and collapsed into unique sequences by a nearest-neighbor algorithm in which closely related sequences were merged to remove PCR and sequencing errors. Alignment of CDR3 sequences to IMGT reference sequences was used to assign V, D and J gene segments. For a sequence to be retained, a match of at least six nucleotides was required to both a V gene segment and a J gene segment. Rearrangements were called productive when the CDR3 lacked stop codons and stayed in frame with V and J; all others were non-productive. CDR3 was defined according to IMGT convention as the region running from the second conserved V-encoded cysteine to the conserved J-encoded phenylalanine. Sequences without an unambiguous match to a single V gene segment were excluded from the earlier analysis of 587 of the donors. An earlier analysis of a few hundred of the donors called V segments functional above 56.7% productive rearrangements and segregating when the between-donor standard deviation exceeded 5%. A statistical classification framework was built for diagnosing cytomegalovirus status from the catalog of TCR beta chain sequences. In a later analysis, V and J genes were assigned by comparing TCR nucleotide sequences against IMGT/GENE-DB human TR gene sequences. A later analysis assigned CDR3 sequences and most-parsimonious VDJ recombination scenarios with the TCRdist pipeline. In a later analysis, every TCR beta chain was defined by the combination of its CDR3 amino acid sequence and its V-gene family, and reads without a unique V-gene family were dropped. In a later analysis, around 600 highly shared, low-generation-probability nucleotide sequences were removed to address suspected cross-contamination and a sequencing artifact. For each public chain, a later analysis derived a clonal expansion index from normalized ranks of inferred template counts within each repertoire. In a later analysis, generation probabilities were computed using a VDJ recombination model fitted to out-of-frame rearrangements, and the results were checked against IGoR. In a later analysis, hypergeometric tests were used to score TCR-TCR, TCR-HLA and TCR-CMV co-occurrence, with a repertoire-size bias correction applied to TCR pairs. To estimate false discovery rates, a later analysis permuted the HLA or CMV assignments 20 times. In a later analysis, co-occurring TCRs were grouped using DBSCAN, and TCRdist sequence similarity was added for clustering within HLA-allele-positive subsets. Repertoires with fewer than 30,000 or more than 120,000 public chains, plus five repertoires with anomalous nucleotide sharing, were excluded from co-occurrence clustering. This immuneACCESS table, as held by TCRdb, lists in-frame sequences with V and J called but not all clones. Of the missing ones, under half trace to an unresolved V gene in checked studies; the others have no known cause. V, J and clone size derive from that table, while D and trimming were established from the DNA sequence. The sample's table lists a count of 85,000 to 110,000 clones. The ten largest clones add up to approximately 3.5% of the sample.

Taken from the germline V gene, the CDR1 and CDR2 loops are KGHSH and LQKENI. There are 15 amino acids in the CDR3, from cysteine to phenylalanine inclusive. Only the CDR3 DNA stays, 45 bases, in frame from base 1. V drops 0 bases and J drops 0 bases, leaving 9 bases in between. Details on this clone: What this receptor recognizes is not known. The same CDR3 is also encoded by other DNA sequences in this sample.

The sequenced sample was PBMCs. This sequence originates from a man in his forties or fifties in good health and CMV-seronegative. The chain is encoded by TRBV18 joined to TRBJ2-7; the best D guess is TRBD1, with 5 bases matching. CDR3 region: CASSPPSDSSYEQYF. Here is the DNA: TGTGCCAGCTCACCACCCTCTGACAGCTCCTACGAGCAGTACTTC. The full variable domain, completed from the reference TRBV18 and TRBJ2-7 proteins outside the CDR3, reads NAGVMQNPRHLVRRRGQEARLRCSPMKGHSHVYWYRQLPEEGLKFMVYLQKENIIDESGMPKERFSAEFPKEGPSILRIQQVVRGDSAAYFCASSPPSDSSYEQYFGPGTRLTVT.